This record covers a single T cell receptor (beta chain). The antigen is not known. This record belongs to a study of response to subunit inactivated influenza vaccine. V was trimmed by 0 bases and J by 2 bases, leaving 9 bases between them. The CDR3 is made up of 15 amino acids. CDR1 and CDR2 from the germline V gene are LGHDT and YNNKEL (reference sequence). TCRdb re-analysed the RT-PCR reads in MiXCR, keeping a single row per CDR3 protein. The repertoire includes approximately 680,000 distinct CDR3 sequences, approximately 14% of them detected once, and 11% sits in the top ten. The study's findings and limits: With each seasonal influenza vaccination, the authors suggested, few new T cells are recruited.

This chain joins TRBV3-1 and TRBJ2-3; D gene unclear. Sequences were derived from PBMCs from blood, sampled 11 to 12 days after vaccination. This TCR was recovered from a man aged 45-65 years who received an inactivated influenza vaccine. This chain's CDR3 is CASSQDGIATDTQYF. Here the CDR3 DNA reads TGTGCCAGCAGCCAAGATGGGATAGCCACAGATACGCAGTATTTT.